One sample yielded the 21 T cell receptor beta chains listed below, sequenced in a study of regulatory T cells in long-lasting Graves disease. Time point reported: persistent/refractory GD, antithyroid drugs over 5 years with positive TRAb. The TCR library was made from RNA extracted from PBMCs. CDR3-region Arm-PCR and iRepertoire HTBI primers produced the TCR beta libraries. In TCRdb, the multiplex PCR reads were re-called with MiXCR into one record per CDR3 protein. The data show hundreds of thousands of distinct CDR3 sequences, about 20% seen once. This sample comprised peripheral blood mononuclear cells (PBMCs), obtained when the disease was refractory, from a patient treated with antithyroid drugs. Every receptor here comes from a female donor with Graves disease.

The chain carries TRBV27 and TRBJ2-1; no clear D. The CDR3 length is 13 residues. Trimming shortened V by 5 bases and J by 3 bases, and 8 bases separated the two germline ends. CDR1 and CDR2 from the germline V gene are MNHEY and SMNVEV (reference sequence). Here the CDR3 reads CASSQSNYNEQFF. The CDR3 DNA reads as TGTGCCAGCAGTCAGAGCAACTACAATGAGCAGTTCTTC.

The chain employs TRBV5-5 and TRBJ1-5; TRBD1 matches 7 bases. Unmatched junction bases numbered 12, after V lost 6 bases and J lost 6 bases. Germline V gene lookup returns CDR1 SGHKS and CDR2 YYEKEE (reference sequence). This CDR3 comprises 15 residues. CDR3 bases: TGTGCCAGCACCATTCAGGGGGTCGGCAGTCAGCCCCAGCATTTT. It specifies CASTIQGVGSQPQHF.

The chain uses TRBV24-1 and TRBJ2-1, with D unresolved. V dropped 4 bases and J dropped 9 bases, with 9 bases sitting between them. Germline V lookup: CDR1 KGHDR, CDR2 SFDVKD. This CDR3 has 12 amino acids. Written as DNA, the CDR3 is TGTGCCACCAGTGACCCGCTCAGTGAGCAGTTCTTC. Amino acids: CATSDPLSEQFF.

This clonotype was seen many times. This rearrangement joins TRBV28 to TRBJ2-7, with 9 bases identical to TRBD2. Looked up from germline, CDR1 is MDHEN and CDR2 is SYDVKM. The CDR3 sequence is 12 residues long. Trimming at V came to 6 bases and at J to 6 bases, leaving 3 bases not matched to a gene. Written as DNA, the CDR3 is TGTGCCAGCAGCCAAGCGGGAGGCGAGCAGTACTTC. Translating it yields CASSQAGGEQYF.

This clonotype was observed at least ten times. The rearrangement joins TRBV11-2 to TRBJ2-2; a possible D gene is TRBD2 (7 bases). Looked up from germline, CDR1 is SGHAT and CDR2 is FQNNGV. V lost 3 bases and J lost 7, with 15 bases in between. The CDR3 is made up of 15 amino acids. This CDR3 reads CASSFRGARGGELFF. CDR3 nucleotide sequence: TGTGCCAGCAGCTTTCGGGGGGCGCGCGGCGGGGAGCTGTTTTTT.

This clonotype was recorded at least ten times. V and J are TRBV7-2 and TRBJ1-2; D unresolved. Germline V CDR1 and CDR2: SGHTA, FQGNSA. The CDR3 contains 12 residues. Trimming stripped 7 bases from V and 9 bases from J, with 15 bases between. The CDR3 protein is CASTVTMGSYTF. In DNA, the CDR3 is TGTGCCAGCACCGTAACTATGGGGAGCTACACCTTC.

In this sample, this clonotype turned up many times. V and J are TRBV12-3 or TRBV12-4 and TRBJ1-1; no clear D. This CDR3 region has 15 residues. The germline V and J ends were trimmed by 0 bases and 0 bases, with 8 bases remaining between them. The CDR3 DNA reads as TGTGCCAGCAGTTTAGCGGGGAACTTGAACACTGAAGCTTTCTTT. Translated, it gives CASSLAGNLNTEAFF.

This clonotype was observed at least ten times. The J gene is TRBJ1-1, the V gene TRBV2; D may be TRBD1 (5 bases). Germline CDR1 is SNHLY and CDR2 is FYNNEI. This CDR3 contains 13 residues. Trimming stripped 4 bases from V and 2 bases from J, with 8 bases between. In DNA form, the CDR3 reads TGTGCCAGCAGTGGACAGAAAAACACTGAAGCTTTCTTT. Encoded protein: CASSGQKNTEAFF.

To note about this clonotype: It may be a read error: a sequence one base away is much more abundant. The CDR3 DNA reads TGTGCCAGCAACCTCGGGAGCTCCTACGAGCAGTACTTC. Protein product: CASNLGSSYEQYF. This chain links TRBV6-2 or TRBV6-3 with TRBJ2-7; tentative D call: TRBD2 (6 bases). Trimming shortened V by 7 bases and J by 0 bases, and 10 bases separated the two germline ends. From germline, CDR1 is MNHEY and CDR2 SVGEGT. The CDR3 runs 13 residues.

This clonotype showed up many times. CDR3 in DNA: TGTGCCAGCAGCTCCTTGACAACTAGCGGGGGGGGAGAGACCCAGTACTTC. Protein sequence: CASSSLTTSGGGETQYF. The chain uses TRBV27 and TRBJ2-5; 13 bases fit TRBD2. Germline V lookup: CDR1 MNHEY, CDR2 SMNVEV (reference sequence). The J segment lost 4 bases and the V segment lost 6 bases, leaving 11 bases of the junction unmatched. The CDR3 spans 17 residues.

This clonotype came up a few times. This rearrangement joins TRBV5-1 to TRBJ2-5, with 11 bases fitting TRBD1. Looked up from germline, CDR1 is SGHRS and CDR2 is YFSETQ. V shed 4 bases and J 5 bases; nucleotides not matched to a gene: 7. CDR3 length: 15 amino acids. Here the CDR3 reads CASSPTDRGQETQYF. CDR3 in DNA: TGCGCCAGCAGCCCGACGGACAGGGGGCAGGAGACCCAGTACTTC.

Comment on this clonotype: A far larger clone is off by one base, so a read error is likely. V usage is TRBV7-2 and J usage is TRBJ1-2; no reliable D call. The CDR3 has 14 amino acids. Germline CDR1 is SGHTA and CDR2 is FQGNSA. The CDR3 loop is CASSLDINGYGCTF. The CDR3 DNA reads as TGTGCCAGCAGCTTAGATATCAACGGCTATGGCTGCACCTTC.

This rearrangement joins TRBV20-1 to TRBJ2-4; 7 bases align to TRBD1. The germline gives CDR1 DFQATT, CDR2 SNEGSKA (reference sequence). The CDR3 contains 17 residues. V shed 2 bases, J shed 0 bases, and the junction held 10 bases outside the gene matches. CDR3 sequence: CSARFSWTGLAKNIQYF. The CDR3 region has the DNA TGCAGTGCTAGATTTAGTTGGACAGGACTAGCCAAAAACATTCAGTACTTC.

This clonotype was recorded once. Germline is not matched at one junction end, which may reflect a read error. This chain uses TRBV13 with TRBJ2-7; D is possibly TRBD1 or TRBD2 (5 bases each). The CDR3 is 13 residues long. Germline V gene lookup returns CDR1 PRHDT and CDR2 FYEKMQ (reference sequence). The CDR3, as DNA: TGTGCCAGCAGCGCCGGTTATTCGGGGCGCCTAAATTTC. Residues: CASSAGYSGRLNF.

Ten or more counts support this clonotype. V usage is TRBV12-3 or TRBV12-4 and J usage is TRBJ2-5; weak D call: TRBD2 (6 bases). V was trimmed by 8 bases and J by 5 bases, leaving 21 bases between them. This CDR3 contains 15 residues. The CDR3 protein is CASRGGGAPPETQYF. In nucleotides, the CDR3 is TGTGCCAGCCGGGGAGGAGGGGCGCCCCCGGAGACCCAGTACTTC.

This clonotype has a count of ten or more. The chain joins TRBV7-8 to TRBJ1-4; possibly TRBD1 for D (5 bases). Germline lookup yields CDR1 SGHVS and CDR2 FQNEAQ. The ends were cut back, 5 bases at V and 7 bases at J, with 14 bases in the middle. This CDR3 region has 14 residues. CDR3 nucleotide sequence: TGTGCCAGCAGCCCCGACGGGGCATTTGAAAAACTGTTTTTT. This encodes CASSPDGAFEKLFF.

This clonotype was counted between two and nine times. The chain recombines TRBV27 with TRBJ2-7; either TRBD1 or TRBD2 may supply D (6 bases each). The V end was cut by 8 bases, the J end by 3 bases, with 14 bases between. Germline V lookup: CDR1 MNHEY, CDR2 SMNVEV (reference sequence). The CDR3 has 13 amino acids. The CDR3: CASGWGAYYEQYF. The CDR3 nucleotides are TGTGCCAGCGGTTGGGGGGCCTACTACGAGCAGTACTTC.

This clonotype turned up a few times. The CDR3 bases are TGTGCCTGGAGTTCCGGGACTAGCGGGAGCCCAGGCTACTACGAGCAGTACTTC. Amino acid sequence: CAWSSGTSGSPGYYEQYF. V gene TRBV30 combines with J gene TRBJ2-7; 14 bases line up with TRBD2. The CDR3 extends over 18 amino acids. J was trimmed by 3 bases and V by 2 bases; bases with no gene match: 12. Germline V gene lookup returns CDR1 GTSNPN and CDR2 SVGIG (reference sequence).

The chain joins TRBV14 to TRBJ1-3; D is unresolved. V was cut by 4 bases and J by 1 base, with 14 bases left in between. This CDR3 spans 16 amino acids. The germline V gene encodes CDR1 SGHDN and CDR2 FVKESK. The CDR3 DNA reads TGTGCCAGCAGCCTTTATACTTTATCTTCTGGAAACACCATATATTTT. Protein sequence: CASSLYTLSSGNTIYF.

The sample holds many counts of this clonotype. J is TRBJ1-1 and V is TRBV10-3; 10 bases map to TRBD1. The germline gives CDR1 ENHRY, CDR2 SYGVKD. This CDR3 contains 17 residues. V dropped 5 bases and J dropped 5; count of bases not matched to a gene: 14. The CDR3 loop reads CAISPVPGQGKATEAFF. The CDR3 DNA is TGTGCCATCAGTCCCGTCCCGGGACAGGGGAAGGCGACTGAAGCTTTCTTT.

At least ten counts were recorded for this clonotype. The CDR3 region has the DNA TGTGCCAGCAGTAGGGACAGCCATCAGCCCCAGCATTTT. Translated: CASSRDSHQPQHF. V is TRBV12-3 or TRBV12-4 and J is TRBJ1-5; TRBD1 agrees at 7 bases. The V segment lost 5 bases and the J segment 5 bases; nucleotides outside the gene matches: 3. This CDR3 is built from 13 residues.